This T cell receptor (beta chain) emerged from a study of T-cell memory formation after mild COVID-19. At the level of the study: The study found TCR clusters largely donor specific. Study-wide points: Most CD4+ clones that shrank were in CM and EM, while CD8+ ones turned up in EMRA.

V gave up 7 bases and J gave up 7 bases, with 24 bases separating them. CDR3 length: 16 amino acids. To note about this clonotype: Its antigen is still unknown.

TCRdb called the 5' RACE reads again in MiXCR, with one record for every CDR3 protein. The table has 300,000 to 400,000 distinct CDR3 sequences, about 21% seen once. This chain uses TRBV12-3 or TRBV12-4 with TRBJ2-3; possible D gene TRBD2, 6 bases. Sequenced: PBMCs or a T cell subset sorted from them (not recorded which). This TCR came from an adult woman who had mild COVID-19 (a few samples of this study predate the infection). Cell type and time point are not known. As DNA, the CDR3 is TGTGCCAGCACCCGAGGTCCTCCACTGGGGGGACATACGCAGTATTTT. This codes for CASTRGPPLGGHTQYF.